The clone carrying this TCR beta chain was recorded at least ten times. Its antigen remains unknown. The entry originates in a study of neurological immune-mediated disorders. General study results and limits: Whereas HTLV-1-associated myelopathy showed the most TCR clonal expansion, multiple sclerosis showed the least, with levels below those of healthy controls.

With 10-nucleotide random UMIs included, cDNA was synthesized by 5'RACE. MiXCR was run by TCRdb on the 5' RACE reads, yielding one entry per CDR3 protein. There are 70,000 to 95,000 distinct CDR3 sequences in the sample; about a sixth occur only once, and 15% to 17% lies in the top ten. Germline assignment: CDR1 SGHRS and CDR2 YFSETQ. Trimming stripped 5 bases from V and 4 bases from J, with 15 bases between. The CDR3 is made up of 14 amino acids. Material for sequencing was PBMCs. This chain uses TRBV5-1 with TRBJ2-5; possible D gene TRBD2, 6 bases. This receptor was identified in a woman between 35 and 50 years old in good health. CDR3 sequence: CASRFELAGETQYF. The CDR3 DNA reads TGCGCCAGCAGATTCGAACTAGCCGGAGAGACCCAGTACTTC.